The T cell receptor beta chain under discussion was sequenced for a study of regulatory T cells in long-lasting Graves disease. Trimming pared 0 bases from V and 2 bases from J, leaving 10 bases between. From germline, CDR1 is ENHRY and CDR2 SYGVKD. This CDR3 comprises 15 residues. The table lists this clonotype with many counts. Construction of TCR beta libraries relied on iRepertoire HTBI primers and on Arm-PCR targeting CDR3 regions. TCRdb re-called the multiplex PCR reads through MiXCR, storing one row per CDR3 protein. The profile shows 300,000 to 400,000 distinct CDR3 sequences, 15% to 20% of them singletons. The sample's time point: newly diagnosed GD, antithyroid drugs for less than 3 months. Extracted PBMC RNA gave rise to the TCR library.

The chain couples TRBV10-3 to TRBJ2-5, with D perhaps given as TRBD1 or TRBD2 (5 bases each). The sequences come from peripheral blood mononuclear cells (PBMCs), collected at new diagnosis, from a patient treated with antithyroid drugs. The TCR comes from a female donor with Graves disease. The chain's CDR3 is CAISESRGNQETQYF. Here the CDR3 DNA reads TGTGCCATCAGTGAGTCTCGGGGCAATCAAGAGACCCAGTACTTC.